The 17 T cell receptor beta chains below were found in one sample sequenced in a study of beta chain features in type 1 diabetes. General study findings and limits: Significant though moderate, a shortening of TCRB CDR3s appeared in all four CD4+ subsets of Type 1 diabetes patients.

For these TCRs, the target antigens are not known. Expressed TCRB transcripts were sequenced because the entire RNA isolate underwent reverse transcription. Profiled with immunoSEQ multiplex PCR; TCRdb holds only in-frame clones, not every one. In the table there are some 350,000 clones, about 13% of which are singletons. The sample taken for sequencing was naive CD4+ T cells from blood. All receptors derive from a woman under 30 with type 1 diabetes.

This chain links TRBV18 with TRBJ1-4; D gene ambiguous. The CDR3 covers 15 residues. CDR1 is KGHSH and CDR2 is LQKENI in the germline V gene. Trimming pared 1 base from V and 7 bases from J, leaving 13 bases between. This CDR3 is CASSPRWDEGEKLFF. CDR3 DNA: TGTGCCAGCTCACCACGATGGGATGAGGGTGAAAAACTGTTTTTT.

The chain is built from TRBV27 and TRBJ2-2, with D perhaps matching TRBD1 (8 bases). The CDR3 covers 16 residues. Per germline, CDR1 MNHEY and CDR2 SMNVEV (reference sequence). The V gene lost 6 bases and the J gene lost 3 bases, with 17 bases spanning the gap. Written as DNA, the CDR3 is TGTGCCAGCAGGACCTGGACAGGGAGGGACACCGGGGAGCTGTTTTTT. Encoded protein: CASRTWTGRDTGELFF.

This CDR3 reads CASSQERLATDTQYF. DNA of the CDR3: TGCGCCAGCAGCCAAGAGCGACTAGCGACAGATACGCAGTATTTT. This chain connects TRBV4-1 to TRBJ2-3, with 8 bases identical to TRBD2. The CDR3 sequence is 15 residues long. V gave up 0 bases and J gave up 3 bases; unmatched junction bases: 2. In germline, CDR1 is MGHRA, CDR2 YSYEKL.

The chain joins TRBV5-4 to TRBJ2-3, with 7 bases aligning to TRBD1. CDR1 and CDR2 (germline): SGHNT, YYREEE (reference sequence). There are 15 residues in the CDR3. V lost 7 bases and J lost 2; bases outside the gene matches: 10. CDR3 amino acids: CASHGQAVTTDTQYF. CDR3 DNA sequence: TGTGCCAGCCACGGACAGGCGGTGACCACAGATACGCAGTATTTT.

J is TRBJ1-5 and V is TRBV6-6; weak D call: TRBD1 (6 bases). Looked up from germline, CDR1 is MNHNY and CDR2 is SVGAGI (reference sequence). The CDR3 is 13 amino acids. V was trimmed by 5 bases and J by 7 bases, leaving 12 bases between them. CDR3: CASSPRGAQPQHF. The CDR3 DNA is TGTGCCAGCAGTCCCCGGGGGGCCCAGCCCCAGCATTTT.

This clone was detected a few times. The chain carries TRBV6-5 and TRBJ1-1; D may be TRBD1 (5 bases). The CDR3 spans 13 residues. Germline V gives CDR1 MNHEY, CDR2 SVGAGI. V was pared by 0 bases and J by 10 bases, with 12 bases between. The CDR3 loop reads CASSYSPGLVAFF. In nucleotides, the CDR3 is TGTGCCAGCAGTTACTCTCCAGGGTTGGTAGCTTTCTTT.

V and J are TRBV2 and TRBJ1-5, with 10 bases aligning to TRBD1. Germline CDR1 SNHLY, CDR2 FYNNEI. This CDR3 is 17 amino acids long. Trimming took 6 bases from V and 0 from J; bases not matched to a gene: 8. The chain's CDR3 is CASRRDRGGYSNQPQHF. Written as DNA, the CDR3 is TGTGCCAGCAGGCGGGACAGGGGCGGGTATAGCAATCAGCCCCAGCATTTT.

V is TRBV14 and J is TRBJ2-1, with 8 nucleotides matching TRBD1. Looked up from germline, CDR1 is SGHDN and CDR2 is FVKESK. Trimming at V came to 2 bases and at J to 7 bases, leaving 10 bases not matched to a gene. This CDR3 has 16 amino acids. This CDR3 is CASSQLDRGVRNEQFF. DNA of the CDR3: TGTGCCAGCAGCCAACTCGACAGGGGAGTTAGGAATGAGCAGTTCTTC.

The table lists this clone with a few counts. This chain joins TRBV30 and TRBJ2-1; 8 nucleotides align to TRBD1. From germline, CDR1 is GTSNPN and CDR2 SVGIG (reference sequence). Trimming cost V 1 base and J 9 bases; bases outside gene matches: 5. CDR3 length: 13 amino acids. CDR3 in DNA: TGTGCCTGGAGTGCGGACAGGGTAGGTGAGCAGTTCTTC. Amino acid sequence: CAWSADRVGEQFF.

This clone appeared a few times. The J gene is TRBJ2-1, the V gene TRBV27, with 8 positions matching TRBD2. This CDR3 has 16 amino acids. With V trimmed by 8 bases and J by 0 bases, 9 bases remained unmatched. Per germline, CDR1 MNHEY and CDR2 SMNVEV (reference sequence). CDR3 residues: CASSTPGGGSYNEQFF. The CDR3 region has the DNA TGTGCCAGCTCAACGCCCGGGGGGGGCTCCTACAATGAGCAGTTCTTC.

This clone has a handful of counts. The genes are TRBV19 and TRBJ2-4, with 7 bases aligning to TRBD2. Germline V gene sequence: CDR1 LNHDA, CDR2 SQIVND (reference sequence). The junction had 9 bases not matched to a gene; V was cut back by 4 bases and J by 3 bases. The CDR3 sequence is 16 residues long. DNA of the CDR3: TGTGCCAGTAGTACGGTACTAGCGAACCTCAAAAACATTCAGTACTTC. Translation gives CASSTVLANLKNIQYF.

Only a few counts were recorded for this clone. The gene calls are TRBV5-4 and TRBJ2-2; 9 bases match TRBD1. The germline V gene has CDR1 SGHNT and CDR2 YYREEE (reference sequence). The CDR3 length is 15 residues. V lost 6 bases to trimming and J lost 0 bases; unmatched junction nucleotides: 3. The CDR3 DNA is TGTGCCAGCAAGCGGGACAGGGCGAACACCGGGGAGCTGTTTTTT. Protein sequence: CASKRDRANTGELFF.

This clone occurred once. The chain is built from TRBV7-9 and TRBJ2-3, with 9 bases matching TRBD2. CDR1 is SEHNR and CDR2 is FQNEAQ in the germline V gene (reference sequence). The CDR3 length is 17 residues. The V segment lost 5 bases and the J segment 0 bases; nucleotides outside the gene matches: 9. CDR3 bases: TGTGCCAGCAGCCCCGGCTTCGCGGGAGGGAGCACAGATACGCAGTATTTT. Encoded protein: CASSPGFAGGSTDTQYF.

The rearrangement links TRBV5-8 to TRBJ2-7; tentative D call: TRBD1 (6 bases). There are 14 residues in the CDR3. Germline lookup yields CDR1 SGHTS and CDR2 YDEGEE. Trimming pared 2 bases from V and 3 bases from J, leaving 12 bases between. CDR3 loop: CASSFNRVVYEQYV. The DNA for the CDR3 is TGTGCCAGCAGCTTCAACAGGGTTGTCTACGAGCAGTACGTC.

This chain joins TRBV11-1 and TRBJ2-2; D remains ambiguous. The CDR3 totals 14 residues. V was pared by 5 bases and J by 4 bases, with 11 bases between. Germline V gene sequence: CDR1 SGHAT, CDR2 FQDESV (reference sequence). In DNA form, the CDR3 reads TGTGCCAGCAGCCCCCTCTCTACCACCGGGGAGCTGTTTTTT. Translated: CASSPLSTTGELFF.

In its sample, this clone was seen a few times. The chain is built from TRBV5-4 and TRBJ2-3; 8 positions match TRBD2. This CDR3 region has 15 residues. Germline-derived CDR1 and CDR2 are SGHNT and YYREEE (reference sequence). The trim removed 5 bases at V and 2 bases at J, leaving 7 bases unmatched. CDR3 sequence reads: CASRAGTSSTDTQYF. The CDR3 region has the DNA TGTGCCAGCAGAGCCGGGACTAGTTCCACAGATACGCAGTATTTT.

This chain's CDR3 is CASSLVRGITDTQYF. In DNA, the CDR3 is TGTGCCAGCTCACTAGTCCGGGGAATCACAGATACGCAGTATTTT. V usage is TRBV18 and J usage is TRBJ2-3, with D possibly matching TRBD2 (5 bases). From germline, CDR1 is KGHSH and CDR2 LQKENI. V gave up 4 bases and J gave up 2 bases, with 13 bases separating them. CDR3 length: 15 residues.